One sample yielded the 14 T cell receptor beta chains listed below, sequenced in a study of blood T cells in healthy people across ages. A sample-barcoded 5' primer and a J-beta primer mix were used in a second PCR of roughly 7 to 12 cycles. TCRdb used MiXCR to reprocess the 5' RACE reads, holding one entry per CDR3 protein. In the table there are about 1.5 million distinct CDR3 sequences, approximately 42% of which are singletons. The sample taken for sequencing was blood. The receptors here all came from a woman between 18 and 29 years old in good health.

This sequence joins TRBV6-5 and TRBJ2-5; D is uncertain. Germline V lookup: CDR1 MNHEY, CDR2 SVGAGI. CDR3 length: 15 residues. Trimming removed 6 bases at V and 11 bases at J, with 25 bases between. The CDR3 spells CASSPLGHPNNEQYF. CDR3 sequence (DNA): TGTGCCAGCAGCCCCCTCGGGCACCCCAACAATGAGCAGTACTTC.

The chain recombines TRBV14 with TRBJ1-2; D ambiguous. Germline CDR1 reads SGHDN; CDR2 reads FVKESK. Deletions cut 4 bases from V and 8 bases from J, with 14 bases between. The CDR3 runs to 13 residues. The CDR3 DNA is TGTGCCAGCAGCCCCATAAAAGGAGGCGGCTACACCTTC. Its translation is CASSPIKGGGYTF.

The table lists this clonotype with many counts. The V gene is TRBV20-1, the J gene TRBJ2-7; TRBD2 agrees at 11 bases. Germline V gene lookup returns CDR1 DFQATT and CDR2 SNEGSKA (reference sequence). This CDR3 is built from 13 residues. After removal of 3 bases from V and 3 bases from J, the junction contained 1 base not matched to a gene. The CDR3 region is CSARGLADYEQYF. In nucleotides, the CDR3 is TGCAGTGCTAGGGGACTAGCGGACTACGAGCAGTACTTC.

The V gene is TRBV29-1, the J gene TRBJ1-1, with D perhaps TRBD1 (6 bases). CDR1 is SQVTM, CDR2 ANQGSEA, per germline. The CDR3 extends over 16 amino acids. The V end lost 3 bases, the J end lost 1 base, and 18 bases lay between the germline ends. CDR3 protein: CSVEPLLDRKNTEAFF. The CDR3 nucleotides are TGCAGCGTTGAGCCACTTCTCGACAGGAAGAACACTGAAGCTTTCTTT.

The gene calls are TRBV20-1 and TRBJ1-2; D remains unclear. V lost 2 bases and J 6 bases, leaving 13 bases between the germline ends. This CDR3 spans 13 amino acids. Germline V gives CDR1 DFQATT, CDR2 SNEGSKA (reference sequence). DNA for the CDR3: TGCAGTGCTAGAAACTACAGAGGGCATGGCTACACCTTC. Protein product: CSARNYRGHGYTF.

This clonotype was picked up a small number of times. DNA of the CDR3: TGCAGTGCTATTAGCGGGATACTAGGAGAGCAGTTCTTC. Its protein product is CSAISGILGEQFF. The chain joins TRBV20-1 to TRBJ2-1; 8 bases map to TRBD2. From germline, CDR1 is DFQATT and CDR2 SNEGSKA (reference sequence). The CDR3 has 13 residues. Trimming at V came to 4 bases and at J to 10 bases, leaving 9 bases not matched to a gene.

V and J are TRBV29-1 and TRBJ2-3; TRBD1 matches 7 bases. J lost 0 bases, V lost 4 bases, and 13 bases had no gene match. The CDR3 covers 17 residues. Germline lookup yields CDR1 SQVTM and CDR2 ANQGSEA. CDR3 sequence: CSVGGITGASSTDTQYF. CDR3 DNA sequence: TGCAGCGTTGGAGGTATAACAGGGGCGTCTAGCACAGATACGCAGTATTTT.

V gene TRBV6-5 combines with J gene TRBJ2-7; D could derive from TRBD1 or TRBD2 (5 bases each). The CDR3 spans 15 residues. Looked up from germline, CDR1 is MNHEY and CDR2 is SVGAGI. Trimming took off 0 bases at V and 3 bases at J, with 12 bases between the two ends. CDR3 nucleotide sequence: TGTGCCAGCAGTTACTCGTGGGGGACCAACTACGAGCAGTACTTC. This codes for CASSYSWGTNYEQYF.

V usage is TRBV28 and J usage is TRBJ2-7; possible D gene TRBD1, 6 bases. V lost 7 bases, J lost 0 bases, and 19 bases lay in between. CDR1 and CDR2 (germline): MDHEN, SYDVKM. The CDR3 totals 16 residues. In DNA form, the CDR3 reads TGTGCCAGCAACACACAGGGACAACTGAGCTCCTACGAGCAGTACTTC. It encodes CASNTQGQLSSYEQYF.

In DNA, the CDR3 is TGTGCCAGTAGTTCCTGGGCTACAGGGGGCTTCACTGAAGCTTTCTTT. It translates to CASSSWATGGFTEAFF. The chain recombines TRBV19 with TRBJ1-1; TRBD1 matches at 9 bases. V lost 5 bases, J lost 4 bases, and 11 bases stayed unmatched. This CDR3 has 16 amino acids. The germline CDR1 and CDR2 sequences are LNHDA and SQIVND (reference sequence).

This clonotype was counted a few times. This chain joins TRBV2 and TRBJ1-2, with TRBD1 as a possible D gene (5 bases). The V and J ends lost 3 bases and 2 bases respectively, with 10 bases between them. The CDR3 sequence is 14 residues long. Germline V gene lookup returns CDR1 SNHLY and CDR2 FYNNEI. The CDR3 DNA follows: TGTGCCAGCAGTGAGAGGGGAATCAACTATGGCTACACCTTC. Amino acid sequence: CASSERGINYGYTF.

This clonotype was seen once. The chain carries TRBV7-2 and TRBJ2-7, with D tentatively TRBD1 (6 bases). Trimming left V 4 bases short and J 4 bases short, with 11 bases between. The germline CDR1 and CDR2 sequences are SGHTA and FQGNSA. The CDR3 sequence is 13 residues long. The CDR3 DNA reads TGTGCCAGCAGCTCCAACAGGGTTTACGAGCAGTACTTC. This sequence encodes CASSSNRVYEQYF.

V gene TRBV7-8 combines with J gene TRBJ1-5, with D maybe TRBD1 (6 bases). Between the trimmed V and J ends, which lost 10 bases and 4 bases, there was a span of 14 bases. Germline assignment: CDR1 SGHVS and CDR2 FQNEAQ. This CDR3 is 13 amino acids long. CDR3 protein: CATSQDSNQPQHF. Written as DNA, the CDR3 is TGTGCCACCTCCCAGGACAGTAATCAGCCCCAGCATTTT.

This rearrangement joins TRBV29-1 to TRBJ2-3; D is perhaps TRBD1 (5 bases). Trimming took off 7 bases at V and 3 bases at J, with 20 bases between the two ends. Germline-derived CDR1 and CDR2 are SQVTM and ANQGSEA. The CDR3 consists of 15 residues. The CDR3 nucleotides read TGCAGCGCCGTCAATGTAGGGGAATCGACAGATACGCAGTATTTT. The encoded protein is CSAVNVGESTDTQYF.